This T cell receptor (beta chain) was sequenced during a study of long-term antiretroviral therapy in people with HIV. General study findings and limits: All time points showed a repertoire dominated by clones expanded before ART.

A note on this clone: Its specificity is unknown.

Version v3.0 of the immunoSEQ assay was performed at survey level. The protocol was immunoSEQ multiplex PCR, while the TCRdb copy is restricted to in-frame clones and leaves out a portion. This table holds about 22,000 clones, 70% to 90% found once. The study drew at least one pre-ART and at least two post-ART PBMC samples from every donor. Each specimen consisted of about 1-11 million cryopreserved PBMC prior to extraction of DNA. V was shortened by 6 bases and J by 3 bases, with 18 bases between the two germline ends. CDR1 MNHEY and CDR2 SMNVEV come from the germline V gene (reference sequence). This CDR3 comprises 15 residues.

This clonotype was obtained from a man aged 60-69 years with HIV. The chain joins TRBV27 to TRBJ2-7; D possibly uses TRBD1 or TRBD2 (6 bases each). The specimen was unsorted PBMCs, collected 0.6 years after starting antiretroviral therapy. The CDR3 nucleotides are TGTGCCAGCAGGAGTAGGGGGGCTGGGCTCTACGAGCAGTACTTC. This codes for CASRSRGAGLYEQYF.